Many counts were recorded for the clone carrying this TCR beta chain. Its antigen is not known. The sample originates from a study of tumor-infiltrating lymphocytes in primary liver carcinoma. Looking at the study overall: Maximum tumor diameters ranged from about 4.2 to 11 cm, stage T1-T3 N0M0.

Starting material of around 460 ng total RNA yielded TCR beta cDNA via a constant-region primer. Three nested multiplex PCR rounds, a slightly modified ARM-PCR, produced the libraries for TCR beta. Each CDR3 protein is one row after TCRdb ran MiXCR on the multiplex PCR reads. The profile shows hundreds of thousands of distinct CDR3 sequences, almost 60% of them singletons. Study-level results: Tumor-adjacent and tumor-blood pairs showed less overlap than tumor region pairs.

Unsorted whole blood supplied the RNA, and germline DNA was extracted too. The TCR was taken from a woman aged 30 to 39 with primary liver carcinoma and hepatitis B virus infection. The sample comprised peripheral blood.

The CDR3 is CSVDVETQYF. The CDR3 DNA follows: TGCAGCGTTGATGTTGAGACCCAGTACTTC. This rearrangement joins TRBV29-1 to TRBJ2-5, with D hard to call. The CDR3 spans 10 residues. V gave up 3 bases and J gave up 5 bases, with 4 bases separating them. Germline V gene lookup returns CDR1 SQVTM and CDR2 ANQGSEA.